The 30 T cell receptor beta chains reported below all come from one sample, sequenced in a study of beta chain features in type 1 diabetes. What was sequenced were expressed TCRB transcripts, since all of the isolated RNA had been reverse transcribed. Method: immunoSEQ multiplex PCR; TCRdb's copy keeps in-frame clones and lacks some. The sample records 900,000 or so clones, 17% being singletons. The specimen was naive CD4+ T cells from blood. The receptor source for this set is a woman between 18 and 29 years old in good health.

The sample holds a few counts of this clone. The V gene is TRBV5-1, the J gene TRBJ2-7; 9 bases are shared with TRBD1. The CDR3 length is 14 residues. The V segment lost 4 bases and the J segment 6 bases; nucleotides outside the gene matches: 8. Germline V gene sequence: CDR1 SGHRS, CDR2 YFSETQ. CDR3 sequence: CASSIRTGDGEQYF. DNA of the CDR3: TGCGCCAGCAGCATTCGGACAGGGGACGGCGAGCAGTACTTC.

V usage is TRBV10-3 and J usage is TRBJ2-2; perhaps TRBD2 as D (5 bases). The CDR3 loop spans 11 amino acids. CDR1 is ENHRY, CDR2 SYGVKD, per germline. Trimming removed 10 bases at V and 5 bases at J, with 8 bases between. The CDR3 bases are TGTGCCACCCGGGGAACCGGGGAGCTGTTTTTT. This codes for CATRGTGELFF.

This chain connects TRBV7-9 to TRBJ2-7, with D tentatively TRBD2 (5 bases). V lost 4 bases and J lost 6, with 16 bases in between. This CDR3 is built from 14 residues. Germline CDR1 and CDR2: SEHNR and FQNEAQ (reference sequence). Here the CDR3 reads CASSSLYRGSEQYF. The CDR3 DNA reads as TGTGCCAGCAGCTCCCTGTATCGCGGGTCCGAGCAGTACTTC.

The J gene is TRBJ2-7, the V gene TRBV6-5; 7 nucleotides line up with TRBD1. After removal of 2 bases from V and 3 bases from J, the junction contained 7 bases not matched to a gene. The CDR3 totals 15 residues. The germline V gene encodes CDR1 MNHEY and CDR2 SVGAGI. The CDR3 spells CASSYDRDLLYEQYF. CDR3 DNA sequence: TGTGCCAGCAGTTACGACAGGGACCTACTCTACGAGCAGTACTTC.

The table lists this clone with a few counts. The chain joins TRBV28 to TRBJ1-5, with D tentatively TRBD1 (6 bases). Germline CDR1 and CDR2: MDHEN and SYDVKM. Trimming took 6 bases from V and 5 from J, leaving 20 bases between them. This CDR3 is 16 amino acids long. The chain's CDR3 is CASRSTLMGGHQPQHF. The CDR3 nucleotides are TGTGCCAGCAGGTCCACGTTGATGGGGGGCCATCAGCCCCAGCATTTT.

This clone was counted only a few times. The J gene is TRBJ1-1, the V gene TRBV10-3, with a tentative D call TRBD1 (5 bases). Between the trimmed V and J ends, which lost 10 bases and 3 bases, there was a span of 12 bases. This CDR3 has 12 residues. Per the germline V gene, CDR1 is ENHRY and CDR2 is SYGVKD. The CDR3 reads CASGREYTEAFF. The CDR3 DNA reads as TGTGCCAGCGGCAGGGAATACACTGAAGCTTTCTTT.

In its sample, this clone was seen a few times. V and J are TRBV7-9 and TRBJ2-1, with D possibly TRBD2 on 6 matching bases. The CDR3 runs to 15 residues. Trimming cost V 5 bases and J 4 bases, with 15 bases left between them. Germline V gene data show CDR1 as SEHNR and CDR2 as FQNEAQ (reference sequence). CDR3 bases: TGTGCCAGCAGCGACCGGGACTCCGGATACAATGAGCAGTTCTTC. It yields the protein CASSDRDSGYNEQFF.

This clone was seen a handful of times. The chain couples TRBV2 to TRBJ2-4; 11 nucleotides align to TRBD1. This CDR3 is 12 amino acids long. CDR1 is SNHLY, CDR2 FYNNEI, per germline. The V and J ends lost 10 bases and 10 bases, in that order; junction bases with no gene match: 6. The CDR3 loop reads CATRTGGPIQYF. For the CDR3, the DNA is TGTGCCACCAGGACAGGGGGCCCTATTCAGTACTTC.

V gene TRBV6-6 combines with J gene TRBJ1-2; D not certain. The V end lost 6 bases, the J end lost 13 bases, and 21 bases lay between the germline ends. The germline V gene has CDR1 MNHNY and CDR2 SVGAGI (reference sequence). The CDR3 is 13 amino acids. The CDR3 region is CASSDQRRGSATF. The CDR3 nucleotides read TGTGCCAGCAGCGACCAACGCCGGGGTAGTGCCACCTTC.

This clone has more than one count but fewer than ten. The chain carries TRBV9 and TRBJ2-2, with 9 bases lining up with TRBD2. The trim removed 6 bases at V and 7 bases at J, leaving 7 bases unmatched. The germline V gene encodes CDR1 SGDLS and CDR2 YYNGEE. The CDR3 extends over 14 amino acids. The CDR3 DNA follows: TGTGCCAGCACCAAGCGGGGGGATATCGGGGAGCTGTTTTTT. This gives the protein CASTKRGDIGELFF.

In its sample, this clone was seen a few times. The chain links TRBV4-3 to TRBJ2-3; TRBD2 aligns across 10 bases. V was pared by 4 bases and J by 3 bases, with 1 base of the junction left unmatched. From germline, CDR1 is LGHNA and CDR2 YSLEER. This CDR3 has 14 residues. The CDR3 DNA reads as TGCGCCAGCAGCCCACTAGCGGGAACAGATACGCAGTATTTT. This gives the protein CASSPLAGTDTQYF.

This clone has a handful of counts. CDR3 amino acids: CASSRTGEFYNEQFF. The CDR3 DNA follows: TGTGCCAGCAGCCGGACAGGAGAATTCTACAATGAGCAGTTCTTC. The chain recombines TRBV25-1 with TRBJ2-1, with 7 bases that match TRBD1. V lost 6 bases to trimming and J lost 3 bases; unmatched junction nucleotides: 8. Germline CDR1 is MGHDK and CDR2 is SYGVNS. The CDR3 is made up of 15 amino acids.

The V call is TRBV28, the J call TRBJ2-7; the D gene could be TRBD1 or TRBD2 (5 bases each). Germline loops: CDR1 MDHEN, CDR2 SYDVKM. CDR3 length: 12 amino acids. The V end was cut by 6 bases, the J end by 6 bases, with 12 bases between. The CDR3: CASSLRDGEQYF. The CDR3 region has the DNA TGTGCCAGCAGCCTCCGGGACGGCGAGCAGTACTTC.

This clone was detected a few times. This sequence joins TRBV7-3 and TRBJ2-3, with 7 bases aligning to TRBD1. CDR1 and CDR2 from the germline V gene are SGHTA and FQGTGA. V was clipped by 5 bases and J by 5 bases; unmatched bases: 7. The CDR3 covers 14 residues. The CDR3 DNA reads as TGTGCCAGCAGCAAACAGGGGCATCAAGATACGCAGTATTTT. Translating gives CASSKQGHQDTQYF. Complete variable domain (other parts from reference TRBV7-3 and TRBJ2-3): GAGVSQTPSNKVTEKGKYVELRCDPISGHTALYWYRQSLGQGPEFLIYFQGTGAADDSGLPNDRFFAVRPEGSVSTLKIQRTERGDSAVYLCASSKQGHQDTQYFGPGTRLTVL.

This clone appeared a few times. This chain uses TRBV11-1 with TRBJ1-1, with 8 bases lining up with TRBD1. The length of the CDR3 is 16 residues. CDR1 and CDR2 from the germline V gene are SGHAT and FQDESV (reference sequence). The junction had 13 bases not matched to a gene; V was cut back by 5 bases and J by 5 bases. This CDR3 is CASSISDRGRRTEAFF. The CDR3 coding sequence is TGTGCCAGCAGCATATCCGACAGGGGTCGGAGGACTGAAGCTTTCTTT.

This clone was seen only a few times. This chain uses TRBV12-2 with TRBJ2-5. TRBV12-2 is shown as a pseudogene. The CDR3 has 13 amino acids. CDR3 DNA: TGTGCAAGTCGCCCCGGAACACAAGAGACCCAGTACTTC. This translates into CASRPGTQETQYF.

There are a few counts of this clone. The chain has TRBV5-4 and TRBJ2-2; 8 bases line up with TRBD2. CDR3 length equals 13 residues. Germline loops: CDR1 SGHNT, CDR2 YYREEE (reference sequence). V lost 4 bases to trimming and J lost 8 bases; unmatched junction nucleotides: 4. The CDR3 spells CASSAGGRGELFF. Written as DNA, the CDR3 is TGTGCCAGCAGCGCGGGCGGGAGGGGGGAGCTGTTTTTT.

The chain employs TRBV7-2 and TRBJ1-2; D is unclear. V gave up 2 bases and J gave up 4 bases, with 8 bases separating them. Germline CDR1 and CDR2: SGHTA and FQGNSA. This CDR3 comprises 13 residues. The CDR3 here is CASSLQRVYGYTF. As DNA, the CDR3 is TGTGCCAGCAGCTTACAGAGAGTCTATGGCTACACCTTC.

This clone came up a few times. At one of its ends the junction is not consistent with the germline gene, which may arise from a read error. V and J are TRBV11-2 and TRBJ2-7, with D perhaps TRBD1 or TRBD2 (5 bases each). In germline, CDR1 is SGHAT, CDR2 FQNNGV. This CDR3 spans 13 amino acids. CDR3 amino acids: CASSRSPDGTGSW. CDR3 DNA: TGTGCCAGCAGCCGCTCCCCCGATGGGACGGGATCCTGG.

The chain employs TRBV28 and TRBJ2-1, with D possibly being TRBD2 (5 bases). Germline loops: CDR1 MDHEN, CDR2 SYDVKM. The V and J ends lost 5 bases and 6 bases respectively, with 17 bases between them. The CDR3 consists of 15 residues. This CDR3 reads CASSHLGKNFNEQFF. The CDR3 DNA reads TGTGCCAGCAGTCACCTCGGGAAAAATTTCAATGAGCAGTTCTTC.

This clone was detected only a few times. The chain joins TRBV5-4 to TRBJ2-7, with a tentative D call TRBD2 (6 bases). The CDR3 loop spans 15 amino acids. Deletions cut 7 bases from V and 1 base from J, with 18 bases between. Germline CDR1 reads SGHNT; CDR2 reads YYREEE (reference sequence). The CDR3 loop reads CASRRYGSPSYEQYF. DNA of the CDR3: TGTGCCAGCCGGCGCTACGGGAGCCCGTCCTACGAGCAGTACTTC.

This clone was seen only once. The J gene is TRBJ2-7, the V gene TRBV6-1; possible D gene TRBD1, 6 bases. Germline values: CDR1 MNHNS, CDR2 SASEGT. There are 13 residues in the CDR3. Trimming stripped 2 bases from V and 7 bases from J, with 12 bases between. This CDR3 is CASSEIQGGEQYF. The CDR3 bases are TGTGCCAGCAGTGAAATACAGGGCGGGGAGCAGTACTTC.

This clone was observed a handful of times. This chain connects TRBV18 to TRBJ2-5; TRBD2 aligns across 7 bases. Trimming cost V 5 bases and J 4 bases; bases outside gene matches: 16. The CDR3 is made up of 17 amino acids. Germline values: CDR1 KGHSH, CDR2 LQKENI. CDR3 nucleotide sequence: TGTGCCAGCTCATCCACCCCGATACCTGTAGCGGGAGAGACCCAGTACTTC. This translates into CASSSTPIPVAGETQYF.

V gene TRBV5-5 combines with J gene TRBJ2-1; the D gene could be TRBD1 or TRBD2 (5 bases each). Germline CDR1 and CDR2: SGHKS and YYEKEE (reference sequence). This CDR3 is 15 amino acids long. V shed 1 base and J shed 9 bases, with 17 bases lying between them. CDR3 nucleotides: TGTGCCAGCAGCTTGAGGGCCGCAGGGAGCACTGAGCAGTTCTTC. Encoded protein: CASSLRAAGSTEQFF. Using reference TRBV5-5 and TRBJ2-1 for the parts outside the CDR3, the full variable domain is DAGVTQSPTHLIKTRGQQVTLRCSPISGHKSVSWYQQVLGQGPQFIFQYYEKEERGRGNFPDRFSARQFPNYSSELNVNALLLGDSALYLCASSLRAAGSTEQFFGPGTRLTVL.

This clone was seen more than once but under ten times. The chain recombines TRBV18 with TRBJ1-1; D gene uncertain. Germline-derived CDR1 and CDR2 are KGHSH and LQKENI. V dropped 0 bases and J dropped 4 bases, with 15 bases sitting between them. This CDR3 contains 16 residues. CDR3 coding DNA: TGTGCCAGCTCACCACCGGCTCTGGGATCGAGCACTGAAGCTTTCTTT. Encoded protein: CASSPPALGSSTEAFF.

This clone was seen a few times. The J gene is TRBJ1-5, the V gene TRBV7-2; the D is unclear. The CDR3 loop spans 12 amino acids. Germline CDR1 and CDR2: SGHTA and FQGNSA. Trimming stripped 9 bases from V and 1 base from J, with 7 bases between. The CDR3 nucleotides are TGTGCCAGGGATTCGAGCAATCAGCCCCAGCATTTT. Its translation is CARDSSNQPQHF.

The chain employs TRBV29-1 and TRBJ2-5; D is uncertain. CDR1 is SQVTM, CDR2 ANQGSEA, per germline. Trimming shortened V by 3 bases and J by 1 base, and 12 bases separated the two germline ends. The CDR3 has 14 amino acids. The CDR3 region has the DNA TGCAGCGTTGATGGGGATCGAACCCAAGAGACCCAGTACTTC. It yields the protein CSVDGDRTQETQYF.

The rearrangement joins TRBV7-8 to TRBJ2-3; D is ambiguous. Per germline, CDR1 SGHVS and CDR2 FQNEAQ. Trimming took 5 bases from V and 4 from J, leaving 25 bases between them. The CDR3 extends over 18 amino acids. The CDR3 loop is CASSVSETGLSKADTQYF. The CDR3 DNA reads TGTGCCAGCAGCGTAAGCGAAACGGGCCTCTCGAAAGCAGATACGCAGTATTTT.

A few counts support this clone. The chain has TRBV28 and TRBJ1-5; the D is unclear. Trimming shortened V by 10 bases and J by 0 bases, and 10 bases separated the two germline ends. The CDR3 is 13 residues long. CDR1 and CDR2 (germline): MDHEN, SYDVKM. CDR3 sequence: CATGINSNQPQHF. DNA for the CDR3: TGTGCCACCGGGATTAATAGCAATCAGCCCCAGCATTTT.

In this sample, this clone turned up a few times. The DNA for the CDR3 is TGTGCCAGCTCACCGAGGGGACAAGATACGCAGTATTTT. It codes for CASSPRGQDTQYF. This chain links TRBV18 with TRBJ2-3; D is possibly TRBD1 (6 bases). V was trimmed by 3 bases and J by 5 bases, leaving 9 bases between them. The CDR3 runs to 13 residues. Germline V gene data show CDR1 as KGHSH and CDR2 as LQKENI.